A selection of T cell receptor beta chains follows, all from one sample in a study of cytomegalovirus exposure and HLA in healthy donors. The assay was immunoSEQ multiplex PCR, and TCRdb's table has in-frame clones only and misses some. The sample lists 110,000 to 150,000 clones, 70% to 80% occurring once. Sequencing was done on a sample of PBMCs. All receptors come from a woman between 18 and 29 years old in good health and CMV-seropositive. Both conserved end residues are part of each CDR3. The order of the fields is J gene, D gene, clone size, V gene, CDR3 protein, CDR3 DNA. The D gene is left open where the match is weak. The listing skips clone size in some rows; elsewhere it reads once, few, many or a size class.

>TRBJ2-6|.|.|TRBV7-2
CASSLEPASSGANVLTF
TGTGCCAGCAGCTTAGAACCAGCTAGCTCTGGGGCCAACGTCCTGACTTTC
>TRBJ2-3|TRBD2|.|TRBV27
CASSLRGGTSGGTTDTQYF
TGTGCCAGCAGTCTGCGGGGGGGGACTAGCGGGGGGACGACAGATACGCAGTATTTT
>TRBJ1-2|.|once|TRBV6-1
CATSPGITNYGYTF
TGTGCGACCTCCCCCGGGATCACTAACTATGGCTACACCTTC
>TRBJ1-5|.|once|TRBV6-6
CASSGSEGANQPQHF
TGTGCCAGCAGTGGATCTGAGGGAGCGAATCAGCCCCAGCATTTT
>TRBJ2-6|.|.|TRBV15
CATSRDARSGPGANVLTF
TGTGCCACCAGCAGAGATGCTAGGTCTGGCCCTGGGGCCAACGTCCTGACTTTC
>TRBJ1-3|.|once|TRBV4-1
CASSHPGGLGNTIYF
TGCGCCAGCAGCCACCCGGGGGGGCTTGGAAACACCATATATTTT
>TRBJ1-1|.|.|TRBV5-4
CASSVPGIMNTEAFF
TGTGCCAGCAGCGTGCCAGGGATTATGAACACTGAAGCTTTCTTT
>TRBJ2-1|.|.|TRBV9
CASSVGGGGSYNEQFF
TGTGCCAGCAGCGTAGGAGGGGGGGGCTCCTACAATGAGCAGTTCTTC
>TRBJ2-1|TRBD1|.|TRBV2
CASSGDRVDNEQFF
TGTGCCAGCAGTGGGGACAGGGTGGACAATGAGCAGTTCTTC
>TRBJ2-2|TRBD1|.|TRBV7-9
CSSSWGRTGSSAGELFF
TGTTCCAGCAGCTGGGGGCGGACAGGGAGTAGCGCCGGGGAGCTGTTTTTT
>TRBJ1-2|TRBD1|.|TRBV5-4
CASSLDRGLDGYTF
TGTGCCAGCAGCCTTGACAGGGGGCTCGATGGCTACACCTTC
>TRBJ2-7|TRBD2|.|TRBV7-9
CASSLVLAGGTSYEQYF
TGTGCCAGCAGCTTAGTCCTAGCGGGGGGTACCTCCTACGAGCAGTACTTC
>TRBJ2-7|.|.|TRBV20-1
CSASEWEQYF
TGCAGTGCTAGTGAGTGGGAGCAGTACTTC
>TRBJ1-4|TRBD1|.|TRBV29-1
CSVGDRGRNEKLFF
TGCAGCGTTGGGGACAGGGGACGGAATGAAAAACTGTTTTTT
>TRBJ1-3|TRBD1|few|TRBV7-8
CASSLVRGTDTIYF
TGTGCCAGCAGCTTAGTAAGGGGGACAGACACCATATATTTT
>TRBJ2-5|.|.|TRBV2
CASSGGRGETQYF
TGTGCCAGCAGTGGGGGCAGGGGAGAGACCCAGTACTTC
>TRBJ2-3|TRBD2|.|TRBV5-5
CASSFGGEVTQYF
TGTGCCAGCAGCTTCGGGGGGGAGGTTACGCAGTATTTT
>TRBJ2-3|.|.|TRBV5-1
CASSLGQVTDTQYF
TGCGCCAGCAGCTTGGGACAGGTCACAGATACGCAGTATTTT
>TRBJ1-1|TRBD1|.|TRBV5-1
CASSFDRGTEAFF
TGCGCCAGCAGCTTCGACAGGGGCACTGAAGCTTTCTTT
>TRBJ2-4|.|.|TRBV5-4
CASSYLAENIQYF
TGTGCCAGCAGCTACCTAGCAGAAAACATTCAGTACTTC
>TRBJ1-5|TRBD1|.|TRBV10-3
CAISMGQERNQPQHF
TGTGCCATCAGTATGGGACAGGAGCGCAATCAGCCCCAGCATTTT
>TRBJ1-2|TRBD1|.|TRBV5-1
CASSHRPGTGLGEGYVYTF
TGCGCCAGCAGCCACCGCCCCGGGACAGGCCTAGGCGAGGGCTATGTCTACACCTTC
>TRBJ2-7|TRBD2|.|TRBV7-6
CASSQSSGGTYEQYF
TGTGCCAGCAGCCAATCTAGCGGGGGTACTTACGAGCAGTACTTC
>TRBJ1-2|TRBD1|few|TRBV23-1
CASSQAPGQGGYTF
TGCGCCAGCAGTCAGGCGCCGGGACAGGGGGGCTACACCTTC
>TRBJ2-2|TRBD1|.|TRBV11-2
CASSSGGTGGYTGELFF
TGTGCCAGCAGCTCAGGCGGGACAGGGGGCTACACCGGGGAGCTGTTTTTT
>TRBJ2-4|.|.|TRBV5-5
CASSFSRDILAKNIQYF
TGTGCCAGCAGCTTCAGTCGTGACATCCTAGCCAAAAACATTCAGTACTTC
>TRBJ2-3|TRBD1|.|TRBV5-5
CASSLVRGLATDTQYF
TGTGCCAGCAGCTTGGTAAGGGGGCTTGCCACAGATACGCAGTATTTT
>TRBJ2-5|TRBD1|.|TRBV6-6
CASSSGQGLIETQYF
TGTGCCAGCAGTTCGGGACAGGGTTTAATAGAGACCCAGTACTTC
>TRBJ2-7|TRBD2|.|TRBV11-2
CASSPTSGSSYEQYF
TGTGCCAGCAGCCCTACTAGCGGCAGCTCCTACGAGCAGTACTTC
>TRBJ1-5|.|.|TRBV5-1
CASSLGGGTPQHF
TGCGCCAGCAGCCTGGGGGGGGGCACGCCCCAGCATTTT
>TRBJ1-2|.|.|TRBV5-1
CASSLGGARGIKGPYGYTF
TGCGCCAGCAGCTTGGGGGGTGCGCGTGGAATAAAGGGGCCCTATGGCTACACCTTC
>TRBJ1-6|TRBD1|.|TRBV29-1
CSVQSRTGTANSPLHF
TGCAGCGTTCAATCCAGGACAGGTACTGCGAATTCACCCCTCCACTTT
>TRBJ1-1|.|.|TRBV7-9
CASSTGLNTEAFF
TGTGCCAGCAGTACAGGACTGAACACTGAAGCTTTCTTT
>TRBJ2-4|.|.|TRBV7-8
CASSLGQKNIQYF
TGTGCCAGCAGCTTAGGCCAGAAAAACATTCAGTACTTC
>TRBJ2-1|.|.|TRBV7-2
CASAREVGYNEQFF
TGTGCCAGCGCGAGGGAGGTAGGCTACAATGAGCAGTTCTTC
>TRBJ2-5|.|.|TRBV7-9
CASSLGLGKSETQYF
TGTGCCAGCAGCTTAGGACTAGGGAAATCGGAGACCCAGTACTTC
>TRBJ1-4|.|.|TRBV19
CASRQDRATNEKLFF
TGTGCCAGTAGACAAGACAGAGCAACTAATGAAAAACTGTTTTTT
>TRBJ1-2|.|.|TRBV7-9
CASSLEGGRIYGYTF
TGTGCCAGCAGCTTAGAGGGGGGGCGCATCTATGGCTACACCTTC
>TRBJ1-1|.|.|TRBV18
CASSQTGALNTEAFF
TGTGCCAGCTCACAGACAGGAGCCTTGAACACCGAAGCTTTCTTT
>TRBJ1-5|.|once|TRBV6-4
CASSDPAGCPKPQHF
TGTGCCAGCAGTGACCCGGCGGGATGCCCAAAACCCCAGCATTTT
>TRBJ1-2|TRBD1|.|TRBV6-6
CASSPVGTVNYGYTF
TGTGCCAGCAGCCCAGTGGGGACAGTTAACTATGGCTACACCTTC
>TRBJ2-5|TRBD1|.|TRBV7-7
CASSLGTGLETQYF
TGTGCCAGCAGCTTAGGGACAGGGCTAGAGACCCAGTACTTC
>TRBJ2-7|TRBD1|few|TRBV9
CASSPVQGLSYEQYF
TGTGCCAGCAGCCCTGTACAGGGGCTCTCCTACGAGCAGTACTTC
>TRBJ1-2|TRBD1|.|TRBV28
CASSPQTGDGYTF
TGTGCCAGCAGTCCTCAGACAGGGGACGGCTACACCTTC
>TRBJ2-1|TRBD1|.|TRBV4-1
CASNDRVITYNEQFF
TGCGCCAGCAACGACAGGGTGATCACCTACAATGAGCAGTTCTTC
>TRBJ1-3|.|.|TRBV2
CASSESQRTIYF
TGTGCCAGCAGTGAAAGCCAGCGAACCATATATTTT
>TRBJ1-6|.|once|TRBV6-1
CAASGGFGNSPLHF
TGTGCCGCCAGTGGAGGGTTCGGCAATTCACCCCTCCACTTT
>TRBJ2-2|.|.|TRBV5-1
CASSLEGAGELFF
TGCGCCAGCAGCTTGGAAGGGGCCGGGGAGCTGTTTTTT
>TRBJ1-6|.|few|TRBV28
CASRTQGRSPLHF
TGTGCCAGCAGGACGCAGGGGCGGTCACCCCTCCACTTT
>TRBJ1-2|TRBD1|.|TRBV6-6
CASSYGQVYGYTF
TGTGCCAGCAGTTACGGACAGGTCTATGGCTACACCTTC
>TRBJ2-7|TRBD1|.|TRBV9
CASSPGTASYEQYF
TGTGCCAGCAGTCCCGGGACAGCCTCCTACGAGCAGTACTTC
>TRBJ1-4|TRBD1|.|TRBV4-1
CASSQTGTGWEKLFF
TGCGCCAGCAGCCAAACCGGGACAGGCTGGGAAAAACTGTTTTTT
>TRBJ2-1|TRBD1|few|TRBV30
CAWSPVRGRSGEQFF
TGTGCCTGGAGCCCTGTGAGGGGGCGGAGTGGTGAGCAGTTCTTC
>TRBJ1-2|TRBD1|.|TRBV2
CASTLDGGGNGYTF
TGTGCCAGCACCCTAGACGGAGGGGGCAATGGCTACACCTTC